This TCR beta chain was sequenced in a study of T cell repertoires in cytomegalovirus infection. Across the whole study: A matching HLA type, together with CMV infection, was signaled by public TCR beta signatures. The study, taken as a whole, reports: HLA-C-restricted CMV-specific TCR beta clonotypes prevailed in the ex vivo response.

Each CDR3 protein is one row after TCRdb ran MiXCR on the reads. The sample holds 400,000 or so distinct CDR3 sequences; 15% to 20% are singletons and the top ten take 8.7%. There are many counts of this clonotype. Its specificity is unknown. The germline V gene encodes CDR1 SGHTA and CDR2 FQGNSA. The CDR3 has 16 amino acids. V lost 5 bases and J lost 3; bases outside the gene matches: 10. This receptor was identified in a human donor in good health (CMV status not recorded). Some clones in this sample may be carry-over from other donors' samples. The genes are TRBV7-2 and TRBJ2-7; 10 bases agree with TRBD2. Input material: PBMCs. Written as DNA, the CDR3 is TGTGCCAGCAGCGGTTTCGCCGGGACTAGCGTCTACGAGCAGTACTTC. Amino acid sequence: CASSGFAGTSVYEQYF.